The present T cell receptor beta chain was sequenced within a study of shared T cell receptors in the human thymus. Generated by immunoSEQ multiplex PCR, the TCRdb table keeps only in-frame clones and is missing some. The table has hundreds of thousands of clones, roughly 90% seen once. The CDR3 has 13 amino acids. Germline-derived CDR1 and CDR2 are SGDLS and YYNGEE. Between the trimmed V and J ends, which lost 0 bases and 8 bases, there was a span of 8 bases. In addition, the sample was reused for a study of human thymus T cells.

This sequence originates from a boy in the first two years of life with a congenital heart defect. The sequencing sample was made of thymocytes. This chain uses TRBV9 with TRBJ1-4; D is unclear. The CDR3 sequence: CASSVDGGEKLFF. The CDR3 nucleotides read TGTGCCAGCAGCGTAGATGGAGGGGAAAAACTGTTTTTT.